This T cell receptor (beta chain) was sequenced during a study of metastatic and nonmetastatic thyroid tumors. No treatment had been given to any patient before thyroid surgery. Original data processing: Clinicopathological groups of papillary thyroid cancer showed CDR3 differences that were used to build a distant-metastasis classifier. TCRdb re-processed the PCR reads through MiXCR. The V and J calls follow TCRdb's processing rather than the paper's. Among fewer than 35,000 clones listed, 18% were seen once. With 6 bases clipped from V and 5 bases from J, the junction kept 6 bases outside the gene matches. The CDR3 contains 15 residues.

This clonotype was sampled from a male donor with papillary thyroid cancer or a benign thyroid nodule (not recorded which). Some clones in this sample may be carry-over from other donors' samples. Sequencing was carried out using blood. The V and J genes are TRBV12-3 or TRBV12-4 and TRBJ2-2, with 10 bases aligning to TRBD2. CDR3 sequence (DNA): TGTGCCAGCAGACAGCGGGAGGGAGGTACCGGGGAGCTGTTTTTT. Residues: CASRQREGGTGELFF.